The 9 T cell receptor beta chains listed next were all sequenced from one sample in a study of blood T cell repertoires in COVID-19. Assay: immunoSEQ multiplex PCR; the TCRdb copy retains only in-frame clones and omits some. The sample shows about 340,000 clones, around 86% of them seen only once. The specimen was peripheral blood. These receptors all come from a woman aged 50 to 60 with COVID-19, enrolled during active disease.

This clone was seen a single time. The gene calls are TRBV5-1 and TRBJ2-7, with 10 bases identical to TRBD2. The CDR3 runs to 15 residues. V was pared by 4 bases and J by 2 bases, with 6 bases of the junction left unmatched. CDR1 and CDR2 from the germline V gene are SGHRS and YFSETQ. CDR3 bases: TGCGCCAGCAGCCTGACAGCGGGAGGGCCCTACGAGCAGTACTTC. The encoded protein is CASSLTAGGPYEQYF. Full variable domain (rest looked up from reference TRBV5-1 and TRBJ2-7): KAGVTQTPRYLIKTRGQQVTLSCSPISGHRSVSWYQQTPGQGLQFLFEYFSETQRNKGNFPGRFSGRQFSNSRSEMNVSTLELGDSALYLCASSLTAGGPYEQYFGPGTRLTVT.

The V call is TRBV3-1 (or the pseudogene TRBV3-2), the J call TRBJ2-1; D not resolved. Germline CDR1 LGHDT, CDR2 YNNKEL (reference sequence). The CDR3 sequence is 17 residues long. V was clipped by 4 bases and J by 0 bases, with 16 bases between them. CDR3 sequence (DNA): TGTGCCAGCAGCCCCCACCGCAGCGTTAGCTCCTACAATGAGCAGTTCTTC. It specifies CASSPHRSVSSYNEQFF.

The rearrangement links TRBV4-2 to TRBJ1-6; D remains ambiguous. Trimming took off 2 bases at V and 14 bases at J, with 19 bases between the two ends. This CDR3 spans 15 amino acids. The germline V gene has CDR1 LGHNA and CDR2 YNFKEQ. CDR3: CASSQSGASVVTLHF. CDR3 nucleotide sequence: TGTGCCAGCAGCCAAAGTGGAGCCTCCGTCGTAACCCTCCACTTT.

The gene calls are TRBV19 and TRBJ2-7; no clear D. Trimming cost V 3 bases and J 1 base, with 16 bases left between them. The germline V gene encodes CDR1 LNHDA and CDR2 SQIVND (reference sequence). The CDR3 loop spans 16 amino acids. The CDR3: CASSIALNGVSYEQYF. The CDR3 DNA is TGTGCCAGTAGTATCGCCCTAAACGGTGTATCCTACGAGCAGTACTTC.

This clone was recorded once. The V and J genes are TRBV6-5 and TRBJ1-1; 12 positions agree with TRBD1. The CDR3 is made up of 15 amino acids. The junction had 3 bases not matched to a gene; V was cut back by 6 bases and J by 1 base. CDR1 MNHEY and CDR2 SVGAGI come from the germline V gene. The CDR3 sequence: CASSQGQGANTEAFF. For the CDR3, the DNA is TGTGCCAGCAGCCAGGGACAGGGGGCGAACACTGAAGCTTTCTTT.

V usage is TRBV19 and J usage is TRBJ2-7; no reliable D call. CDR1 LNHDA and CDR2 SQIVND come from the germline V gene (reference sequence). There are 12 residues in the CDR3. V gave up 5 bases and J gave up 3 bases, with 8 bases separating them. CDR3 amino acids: CASSPGFYEQYF. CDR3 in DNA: TGTGCCAGTAGTCCCGGTTTCTACGAGCAGTACTTC.

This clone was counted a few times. DNA for the CDR3: TGTGCCAGCTCACCGGCCCGGGGTAATTCACCCCTCCACTTT. It yields the protein CASSPARGNSPLHF. This chain connects TRBV18 to TRBJ1-6; D is undetermined. CDR1 is KGHSH and CDR2 is LQKENI in the germline V gene. The CDR3 is 14 residues long. V lost 3 bases and J lost 6, with 9 bases in between.

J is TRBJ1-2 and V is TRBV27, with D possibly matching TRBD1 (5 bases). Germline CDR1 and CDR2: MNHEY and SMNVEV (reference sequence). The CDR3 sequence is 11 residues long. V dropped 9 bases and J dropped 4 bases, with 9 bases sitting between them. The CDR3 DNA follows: TGTGCCAGTGGGGGGGGCTATGGCTACACCTTC. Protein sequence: CASGGGYGYTF.

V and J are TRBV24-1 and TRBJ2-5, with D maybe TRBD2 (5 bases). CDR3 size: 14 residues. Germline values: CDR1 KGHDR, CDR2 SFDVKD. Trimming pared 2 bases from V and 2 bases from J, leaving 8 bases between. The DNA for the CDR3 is TGTGCCACCAGTGATTCACCGGGACAAGAGACCCAGTACTTC. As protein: CATSDSPGQETQYF.